This T cell receptor (beta chain) was retrieved from a study of resident and recirculating memory T cells in vitiligo. Study-wide background: Samples were epidermis from two lesional and two nonlesional sites, plus PBMCs. The samples were homogenized without cell sorting before genomic DNA extraction. Regarding the study as a whole: No unique dominant TCR clone was found in vitiligo lesions. Non-conserved TCRs across sites and patients suggested distinct clones per lesion.

This table comes from immunoSEQ multiplex PCR, and its TCRdb copy is limited to in-frame clones, with some not included. The sample consists of around 76,000 clones, roughly 90% of them appearing once. The CDR3 consists of 13 residues. CDR1 is SGHRS and CDR2 is YFSETQ in the germline V gene. V lost 2 bases, J lost 3 bases, and 8 bases lay in between. With respect to this clone: What it binds is not known.

The sequenced sample consisted of blood. The TCR comes from a male donor with vitiligo. The chain uses TRBV5-1 and TRBJ2-5; D is perhaps TRBD2 (5 bases). DNA for the CDR3: TGCGCCAGCAGCTTCCGGACTGAAGAGACCCAGTACTTC. This sequence encodes CASSFRTEETQYF. The full variable domain, completed using reference TRBV5-1 and TRBJ2-5, is KAGVTQTPRYLIKTRGQQVTLSCSPISGHRSVSWYQQTPGQGLQFLFEYFSETQRNKGNFPGRFSGRQFSNSRSEMNVSTLELGDSALYLCASSFRTEETQYFGPGTRLLVL.